This T cell receptor beta chain was documented in a study of shared clonotypes between healthy human individuals. Replicate PCRs run on sorted subsets employed 200 ng DNA, around 27,000 T cell genomes. Some clones are missing from TCRdb's copy, which holds only in-frame ones; the method was immunoSEQ multiplex PCR. The profile shows about a million clones, about 80% of them singletons. Findings and limits, study-wide: Specimens sampled were limited to blood, with tissue repertoires likely differing.

V lost 5 bases and J lost 5; bases outside the gene matches: 4. This CDR3 contains 13 residues. CDR1 LNHNV and CDR2 YYDKDF come from the germline V gene (reference sequence). Donors included only healthy HIV-negative adults lacking recent acute infections or vaccinations. On this clone: Its antigen is not known.

The receptor was isolated from a young man in good health. V is TRBV15 and J is TRBJ1-1; 8 nucleotides agree with TRBD1. The material sequenced was memory CD4+ T cells sorted from blood. This sample's subset: CD45RA-negative fraction. The CDR3 loop is CATSHRGGTEAFF. The CDR3, as DNA: TGTGCCACCAGCCACAGGGGGGGGACTGAAGCTTTCTTT. The full variable domain, completed using reference TRBV15 and TRBJ1-1, is DAMVIQNPRYQVTQFGKPVTLSCSQTLNHNVMYWYQQKSSQAPKLLFHYYDKDFNNEADTPDNFQSRRPNTSFCFLDIRSPGLGDTAMYLCATSHRGGTEAFFGQGTRLTVV.